These T cell receptor beta chains were read from a single sample in a study of blood T cells in healthy people across ages. TCRdb called the 5' RACE reads again in MiXCR, with one record for every CDR3 protein. The sample has about 570,000 distinct CDR3 sequences, 27% seen once. Sequences were obtained from blood. The receptors were gathered from a woman between 70 and 85 years old in good health. The CDR3 runs from the conserved cysteine through the conserved F or W. The order of the fields is D gene, clone size, V gene, J gene, CDR3 protein, CDR3 DNA. D genes are given only for firm matches. Clone size appears in some rows only: once, few, many, or a class for an expanded clone.

d_call: -; clone_size: -; v_call: TRBV5-1; j_call: TRBJ2-2; cdr3_aa: CASSLNPQGKAGELFF; cdr3_nt: TGCGCCAGCAGCTTGAACCCCCAGGGGAAGGCCGGGGAGCTGTTTTTT
d_call: -; clone_size: -; v_call: TRBV6-1; j_call: TRBJ2-7; cdr3_aa: CASSERRYLYF; cdr3_nt: TGTGCCAGCAGTGAAAGACGGTACCTGTACTTC
d_call: TRBD1; clone_size: -; v_call: TRBV6-1; j_call: TRBJ1-4; cdr3_aa: CASSSGQALEWEKLFF; cdr3_nt: TGTGCCAGCAGCTCAGGACAGGCCCTAGAATGGGAAAAACTGTTTTTT
d_call: TRBD2; clone_size: -; v_call: TRBV24-1; j_call: TRBJ2-1; cdr3_aa: CATSDPGLAGGMYNEQFF; cdr3_nt: TGTGCCACCAGTGACCCTGGACTAGCGGGGGGTATGTACAATGAGCAGTTCTTC
d_call: -; clone_size: few; v_call: TRBV5-4; j_call: TRBJ2-2; cdr3_aa: CASSSGTFNTGELFF; cdr3_nt: TGTGCCAGCAGCTCCGGGACATTCAACACCGGGGAGCTGTTTTTT
d_call: -; clone_size: few; v_call: TRBV9; j_call: TRBJ2-1; cdr3_aa: CASSVEQEGSEQFF; cdr3_nt: TGTGCCAGCAGCGTAGAGCAGGAAGGGAGTGAGCAGTTCTTC
d_call: -; clone_size: few; v_call: TRBV4-3; j_call: TRBJ1-2; cdr3_aa: CASSHQNYGYTF; cdr3_nt: TGCGCCAGCAGCCACCAAAACTATGGCTACACCTTC
d_call: -; clone_size: -; v_call: TRBV5-5; j_call: TRBJ1-2; cdr3_aa: CASTGLGYYGYTF; cdr3_nt: TGTGCCAGCACCGGACTTGGGTACTATGGCTACACCTTC
d_call: -; clone_size: -; v_call: TRBV20-1; j_call: TRBJ2-7; cdr3_aa: CSAPSGQAVTYEQYF; cdr3_nt: TGCAGTGCCCCCTCTGGGCAGGCAGTAACCTACGAGCAGTACTTC
d_call: -; clone_size: -; v_call: TRBV20-1; j_call: TRBJ2-7; cdr3_aa: CSASGGVTGVNSYEQYF; cdr3_nt: TGCAGTGCTAGTGGGGGGGTGACAGGGGTAAATTCCTACGAGCAGTACTTC
d_call: -; clone_size: -; v_call: TRBV20-1; j_call: TRBJ1-1; cdr3_aa: CSASPPRANTEAFF; cdr3_nt: TGCAGTGCTAGTCCTCCTCGGGCTAACACTGAAGCTTTCTTT
d_call: -; clone_size: -; v_call: TRBV4-3; j_call: TRBJ1-2; cdr3_aa: CASSQTPDSAFYGYTF; cdr3_nt: TGCGCCAGCAGCCAAACCCCGGACAGTGCCTTCTATGGCTACACCTTC
d_call: TRBD1; clone_size: -; v_call: TRBV7-2; j_call: TRBJ1-2; cdr3_aa: CASSVGQGNYGYTF; cdr3_nt: TGTGCCAGCAGTGTGGGACAGGGAAACTATGGCTACACCTTC
d_call: TRBD2; clone_size: few; v_call: TRBV20-1; j_call: TRBJ2-1; cdr3_aa: CSAASGGGNEQFF; cdr3_nt: TGCAGTGCTGCTAGCGGGGGGGGCAATGAGCAGTTCTTC
d_call: -; clone_size: -; v_call: TRBV20-1; j_call: TRBJ2-2; cdr3_aa: CSARYGTKGELFF; cdr3_nt: TGCAGTGCTAGATACGGGACGAAAGGGGAGCTGTTTTTT
d_call: TRBD1; clone_size: -; v_call: TRBV30; j_call: TRBJ1-2; cdr3_aa: CAWSEAGGYGYTF; cdr3_nt: TGTGCCTGGAGTGAGGCAGGGGGCTATGGCTACACCTTC
d_call: -; clone_size: -; v_call: TRBV5-1; j_call: TRBJ2-2; cdr3_aa: CASSSDAANTGELFF; cdr3_nt: TGCGCCAGCAGCTCGGACGCCGCGAACACCGGGGAGCTGTTTTTT
d_call: -; clone_size: few; v_call: TRBV7-2; j_call: TRBJ2-7; cdr3_aa: CASSSSVGGAGYEQYF; cdr3_nt: TGTGCCAGCAGCTCTAGCGTCGGGGGCGCCGGGTACGAGCAGTACTTC
d_call: -; clone_size: -; v_call: TRBV20-1; j_call: TRBJ1-1; cdr3_aa: CSVGTRDGAFF; cdr3_nt: TGCAGTGTCGGGACACGAGATGGAGCTTTCTTT
d_call: -; clone_size: -; v_call: TRBV7-2; j_call: TRBJ2-7; cdr3_aa: CASSLTGEQYF; cdr3_nt: TGTGCCAGCAGCTTGACAGGCGAGCAGTACTTC
d_call: -; clone_size: few; v_call: TRBV11-2; j_call: TRBJ2-7; cdr3_aa: CASSLEWHVTYEQYF; cdr3_nt: TGTGCCAGCAGCTTAGAATGGCATGTGACCTACGAGCAGTACTTC
d_call: TRBD2; clone_size: -; v_call: TRBV24-1; j_call: TRBJ2-1; cdr3_aa: CATSDRSGSTYNEQFF; cdr3_nt: TGTGCCACCAGTGATCGCAGCGGGAGCACCTACAATGAGCAGTTCTTC
d_call: TRBD1; clone_size: -; v_call: TRBV4-3; j_call: TRBJ2-5; cdr3_aa: CASSPETGLLGETQYF; cdr3_nt: TGCGCCAGCAGCCCGGAGACAGGGCTTTTGGGGGAGACCCAGTACTTC
d_call: TRBD1; clone_size: few; v_call: TRBV5-1; j_call: TRBJ1-4; cdr3_aa: CASSWGFGQAPYATNEKLFF; cdr3_nt: TGCGCCAGCAGCTGGGGGTTCGGACAGGCACCCTATGCAACTAATGAAAAACTGTTTTTT
d_call: -; clone_size: -; v_call: TRBV6-1; j_call: TRBJ2-2; cdr3_aa: CASTRGGSAGELFF; cdr3_nt: TGTGCCAGCACGCGGGGAGGTAGCGCCGGGGAGCTGTTTTTT
d_call: TRBD2; clone_size: few; v_call: TRBV6-2/TRBV6-3; j_call: TRBJ2-5; cdr3_aa: CASSSPSGGGSLFGTQYF; cdr3_nt: TGTGCCAGCAGTTCACCTAGCGGGGGGGGATCCCTCTTTGGGACCCAGTACTTC
d_call: -; clone_size: -; v_call: TRBV29-1; j_call: TRBJ1-2; cdr3_aa: CSTLREGTYGYTF; cdr3_nt: TGCAGCACCCTTAGGGAGGGAACCTATGGCTACACCTTC
d_call: -; clone_size: -; v_call: TRBV4-1; j_call: TRBJ1-6; cdr3_aa: CASSQVLGGATLHF; cdr3_nt: TGCGCCAGCAGCCAAGTACTAGGGGGGGCAACCCTCCACTTT
d_call: TRBD2; clone_size: few; v_call: TRBV6-1; j_call: TRBJ2-1; cdr3_aa: CASSKTSGKVYSYNEQFF; cdr3_nt: TGTGCCAGCAGCAAAACTAGCGGGAAAGTATACTCCTACAATGAGCAGTTCTTC
d_call: -; clone_size: -; v_call: TRBV12-3/TRBV12-4; j_call: TRBJ1-2; cdr3_aa: CASSLWVRDYGYTF; cdr3_nt: TGTGCCAGCAGTTTATGGGTTAGGGACTATGGCTACACCTTC
d_call: TRBD1; clone_size: few; v_call: TRBV5-1; j_call: TRBJ2-3; cdr3_aa: CASSLGQGSPDTQYF; cdr3_nt: TGCGCCAGCAGCTTGGGACAGGGGAGTCCAGATACGCAGTATTTT
d_call: TRBD1; clone_size: many; v_call: TRBV29-1; j_call: TRBJ2-7; cdr3_aa: CSVDGTGNEQYF; cdr3_nt: TGCAGCGTTGACGGGACAGGGAACGAGCAGTACTTC
d_call: -; clone_size: few; v_call: TRBV20-1; j_call: TRBJ1-4; cdr3_aa: CSAPGQTNEKLFF; cdr3_nt: TGCAGTGCTCCTGGGCAGACTAATGAAAAACTGTTTTTT
d_call: TRBD2; clone_size: -; v_call: TRBV7-9; j_call: TRBJ2-1; cdr3_aa: CASSTTSGAHNEQFF; cdr3_nt: TGTGCCAGCAGCACCACTAGCGGGGCCCACAATGAGCAGTTCTTC
d_call: -; clone_size: few; v_call: TRBV2; j_call: TRBJ1-5; cdr3_aa: CASRLNQPQHF; cdr3_nt: TGTGCCAGCAGATTAAATCAGCCCCAGCATTTT
d_call: TRBD1; clone_size: -; v_call: TRBV29-1; j_call: TRBJ1-4; cdr3_aa: CSAGQALEKLFF; cdr3_nt: TGCAGCGCGGGACAGGCGCTTGAAAAACTGTTTTTT
d_call: -; clone_size: once; v_call: TRBV4-3; j_call: TRBJ1-4; cdr3_aa: CASSQDSGLATNEKLFF; cdr3_nt: TGCGCCAGCAGCCAAGACAGCGGGCTTGCAACTAATGAAAAACTGTTTTTT
d_call: -; clone_size: -; v_call: TRBV20-1; j_call: TRBJ2-5; cdr3_aa: CSARDTGKEIQYF; cdr3_nt: TGCAGTGCTAGAGACACTGGTAAAGAGATCCAGTACTTC
d_call: -; clone_size: few; v_call: TRBV7-2; j_call: TRBJ1-3; cdr3_aa: CASSFKTAYSGNTIYF; cdr3_nt: TGTGCCAGCAGCTTTAAAACAGCGTACTCTGGAAACACCATATATTTT
d_call: TRBD1; clone_size: many; v_call: TRBV5-1; j_call: TRBJ2-1; cdr3_aa: CASSLGPDRGSYNEQFF; cdr3_nt: TGCGCCAGCAGCTTGGGCCCTGACAGGGGATCCTACAATGAGCAGTTCTTC
d_call: -; clone_size: many; v_call: TRBV10-3; j_call: TRBJ2-6; cdr3_aa: CAISGLSSGANVLTF; cdr3_nt: TGTGCCATCAGTGGACTTAGCTCTGGGGCCAACGTCCTGACTTTC
d_call: -; clone_size: few; v_call: TRBV2; j_call: TRBJ2-3; cdr3_aa: CASSRLGTENTDTQYF; cdr3_nt: TGTGCCAGCAGTCGCCTTGGGACGGAAAACACAGATACGCAGTATTTT
d_call: -; clone_size: -; v_call: TRBV15; j_call: TRBJ1-6; cdr3_aa: CATSPLAGTYNSPLHF; cdr3_nt: TGTGCCACCAGCCCCTTGGCGGGTACCTATAATTCACCCCTCCACTTT
d_call: TRBD2; clone_size: few; v_call: TRBV7-2; j_call: TRBJ2-1; cdr3_aa: CASLIAGGLNEQFF; cdr3_nt: TGTGCCAGCCTAATAGCGGGGGGGCTGAATGAGCAGTTCTTC
d_call: -; clone_size: -; v_call: TRBV28; j_call: TRBJ2-5; cdr3_aa: CASSLSGGLQETQYF; cdr3_nt: TGTGCCAGCAGTTTATCAGGGGGGTTGCAAGAGACCCAGTACTTC
d_call: -; clone_size: few; v_call: TRBV3-1; j_call: TRBJ2-1; cdr3_aa: CASSQFRGSGEQFF; cdr3_nt: TGTGCCAGCAGCCAATTTCGAGGATCGGGTGAGCAGTTCTTC